This T cell receptor (beta chain) was obtained from a study of CD4 T cell repertoires in COVID-19. Sequencing was performed with immunoSEQ multiplex PCR; in TCRdb, only in-frame clones are kept and a portion is missing. This table holds over 75,000 clones, roughly 80% found once. The CDR3 has 10 amino acids. V shed 5 bases and J shed 7 bases, with 6 bases lying between them. The germline CDR1 and CDR2 sequences are SGHDT and YYEEEE. Specimen: CD4+ T cells from peripheral blood, collected after recovery from COVID-19. The chain combines TRBV5-6 with TRBJ1-1; D not resolved. This receptor was taken from a human donor who had COVID-19. The CDR3 bases are TGTGCCAGCAGATCCCGTGAAGCTTTCTTT. Amino acid sequence: CASRSREAFF. Based on the CDR3 plus reference TRBV5-6 and TRBJ1-1, the full variable domain is DAGVTQSPTHLIKTRGQQVTLRCSPKSGHDTVSWYQQALGQGPQFIFQYYEEEERQRGNFPDRFSGHQFPNYSSELNVNALLLGDSALYLCASRSREAFFGQGTRLTVV.